The following is a T cell receptor beta chain sequence with its context. Its specificity is not known. Fulfillment of recently defined diagnostic criteria for definite or probable disease was shown by the patients with Susac syndrome. Reverse transcription of roughly 0.45 to 1 ug RNA was performed with random hexamers. In TCRdb, the immunoSEQ multiplex PCR reads were re-called with MiXCR into one record per CDR3 protein. Of approximately 190,000 distinct CDR3 sequences listed, about 95% were seen once; the top ten hold 0.15% to 0.2%. Germline V lookup: CDR1 SQVTM, CDR2 ANQGSEA. Trimming shortened V by 3 bases and J by 2 bases, and 16 bases separated the two germline ends. This CDR3 has 15 residues. The sample originates from a study of CD8 T cells in Susac syndrome. Study outcomes and limitations: Among active patients and in TEMRA cells, CD8+ clonal expansion in Susac reached its peak.

This TCR came from a human donor with Susac syndrome. This chain links TRBV29-1 with TRBJ2-5; D ambiguous. The sequencing sample was made of CD8+ T cells from PBMCs. The CDR3 sequence: CSVDAWPAPQETQYF. CDR3 in DNA: TGCAGCGTTGATGCCTGGCCAGCACCTCAAGAGACCCAGTACTTC.